Each of the 19 T cell receptor beta chains below was sequenced from the same sample in a study of T-cell reconstitution after alpha-beta-depleted transplantation in children (TCRdb year 2016). This specimen's treatment or condition label, interpreted: allogeneic hematopoietic cell transplantation with graft depleted of TCRalphabeta T cells and CD19 B cells. Libraries were made using PCR. Sequencing used an Illumina HiSeq 2500. To normalize quantification of the TCRbeta repertoire, the TCR libraries were built with molecular barcoding that relied on unique molecular identifiers. TCRdb trimmed the raw reads at Q25, called clones with MiXCR and kept productive beta chains. Rows matching on CDR3 protein sequence are summarized as one entry with the most common DNA and genes. This sample comprises nearly 350,000 distinct CDR3 sequences, about 16% of them detected only once. The biggest ten clones account for around two fifths of the sample.

The sample consisted of PBMCs, mostly from graft donor cells, taken 360 days after TCRalphabeta/CD19-depleted stem cell transplant. The source is a male patient under 10 years old who had a stem cell transplant for acute lymphoblastic leukemia, so the T cells may come from the graft donor.

This clonotype was found a few times. This sequence joins TRBV12-3 or TRBV12-4 and TRBJ1-1; TRBD1 matches at 8 bases. The V and J ends lost 6 bases and 5 bases, in that order; junction bases with no gene match: 11. The CDR3 is 15 amino acids. The CDR3 is CASRPPQGAQTEAFF. Here the CDR3 DNA reads TGTGCCAGCAGACCACCTCAGGGGGCTCAAACTGAAGCTTTCTTT.

In this sample, this clonotype turned up a few times. The genes are TRBV20-1 and TRBJ1-5; D may be TRBD1 (5 bases). Germline CDR1 and CDR2: DFQATT and SNEGSKA (reference sequence). CDR3 length: 14 amino acids. The ends were cut back, 3 bases at V and 2 bases at J, with 11 bases in the middle. The CDR3 protein is CSASRPGGNQPQHF. Here the CDR3 DNA reads TGCAGTGCTAGCCGACCGGGGGGCAATCAGCCCCAGCATTTT.

CDR3 in DNA: TGCAGTGCTAGAGAGACGGGATCCTGGACTAGCTCAAATCCCAGCGAGCAGTACTTC. It codes for CSARETGSWTSSNPSEQYF. The chain combines TRBV20-1 with TRBJ2-7; 8 bases are a match to TRBD2. V dropped 0 bases and J dropped 6; count of bases not matched to a gene: 22. Germline assignment: CDR1 DFQATT and CDR2 SNEGSKA (reference sequence). The CDR3 consists of 19 residues.

With regard to this clonotype: One end of the junction varies from germline; a read error may be responsible. This chain connects TRBV11-2 to TRBJ2-3; 12 nucleotides align to TRBD2. This CDR3 has 16 amino acids. Per germline, CDR1 SGHAT and CDR2 FQNNGV. The CDR3, as DNA: TGTGCCAGCAGCTTAGGACTAGCGGGAGCAGCAGATATGCAGTATTTT. Translation: CASSLGLAGAADMQYF.

This clonotype was seen many times. The V gene is TRBV29-1, the J gene TRBJ2-1; the D is unclear. Germline V gives CDR1 SQVTM, CDR2 ANQGSEA. The CDR3 consists of 15 residues. The germline V and J ends were trimmed by 5 bases and 0 bases, with 14 bases remaining between them. CDR3 protein: CSVLAPLTSYNEQFF. The CDR3 DNA follows: TGCAGCGTTTTGGCCCCTCTAACCTCCTACAATGAGCAGTTCTTC.

The chain couples TRBV7-3 to TRBJ2-2; the match to TRBD2 covers 9 bases. This CDR3 spans 16 amino acids. The J segment lost 7 bases and the V segment lost 1 base, leaving 7 bases of the junction unmatched. CDR1 is SGHTA and CDR2 is FQGTGA in the germline V gene. The CDR3 bases are TGTGCCAGCAGCTTAATGGGACTAGCTGGTAGCGGGGAGCTGTTTTTT. Translating it yields CASSLMGLAGSGELFF.

This clonotype has at least ten counts. The rearrangement joins TRBV29-1 to TRBJ2-1; 8 bases agree with TRBD2. CDR3 size: 13 residues. Germline loops: CDR1 SQVTM, CDR2 ANQGSEA. V trimming: 6 bases; J trimming: 4 bases; junction bases outside the gene matches: 5. The CDR3 nucleotides read TGCAGCGTACTAGCGGACCAATACAATGAGCAGTTCTTC. Amino acid sequence: CSVLADQYNEQFF.

This clonotype has more than one count but fewer than ten. V and J are TRBV29-1 and TRBJ1-1; tentatively, D is TRBD1 (5 bases). There are 13 residues in the CDR3. V dropped 1 base and J dropped 2 bases, with 8 bases sitting between them. The germline gives CDR1 SQVTM, CDR2 ANQGSEA. CDR3 amino acids: CSVEGGLNTEAFF. DNA of the CDR3: TGCAGCGTTGAAGGGGGACTTAACACTGAAGCTTTCTTT. Complete variable domain (other parts from reference TRBV29-1 and TRBJ1-1): SAVISQKPSRDICQRGTSLTIQCQVDSQVTMMFWYRQQPGQSLTLIATANQGSEATYESGFVIDKFPISRPNLTFSTLTVSNMSPEDSSIYLCSVEGGLNTEAFFGQGTRLTVV.

This chain connects TRBV5-1 to TRBJ2-7; TRBD1 matches 7 bases. This CDR3 is 15 amino acids long. Looked up from germline, CDR1 is SGHRS and CDR2 is YFSETQ. Losses at the gene ends were 6 bases for V and 7 bases for J; bases not matched to a gene: 16. CDR3 nucleotides: TGCGCCAGCACAAGAAACAGGGGTCCCTCGGGGGAGCAGTACTTC. Residues: CASTRNRGPSGEQYF.

This chain connects TRBV5-5 to TRBJ2-1, with 7 positions matching TRBD2. CDR1 and CDR2 (germline): SGHKS, YYEKEE (reference sequence). The ends lost 0 bases at V and 9 bases at J; junction bases unmatched: 6. The CDR3 spans 14 residues. CDR3: CASSLEAGASEQFF. The DNA of the CDR3 is TGTGCCAGCAGCTTGGAGGCGGGAGCGAGTGAGCAGTTCTTC.

This chain joins TRBV18 and TRBJ2-1, with TRBD2 matching 11 bases. V dropped 3 bases and J dropped 6; count of bases not matched to a gene: 7. CDR3 length: 16 amino acids. Germline V gene lookup returns CDR1 KGHSH and CDR2 LQKENI. CDR3 bases: TGTGCCAGCTCACCCCCGGGACTAGCGGCCTCCAATGAGCAGTTCTTC. Its protein product is CASSPPGLAASNEQFF.

The CDR3 DNA is TGTGCCAGCAGCCCACAGGGGAACTATGGCTACACCTTC. Residues: CASSPQGNYGYTF. The chain employs TRBV7-8 and TRBJ1-2; 7 bases align to TRBD1. The CDR3 totals 13 residues. V lost 5 bases, J lost 2 bases, and 2 bases stayed unmatched. Looked up from germline, CDR1 is SGHVS and CDR2 is FQNEAQ.

This clonotype has a count of ten or more. In nucleotides, the CDR3 is TGTGCCAGCAGCGTAGGCGTGCGGACTAGCGGGGATGAGCAGTTCTTC. It translates to CASSVGVRTSGDEQFF. The V gene is TRBV9, the J gene TRBJ2-1; 12 bases are shared with TRBD2. CDR1 is SGDLS and CDR2 is YYNGEE in the germline V gene. The CDR3 loop spans 16 amino acids. V dropped 0 bases and J dropped 8; count of bases not matched to a gene: 6.

This clonotype was seen at least ten times. The V call is TRBV27, the J call TRBJ1-1; 7 bases map to TRBD1. Germline V gives CDR1 MNHEY, CDR2 SMNVEV (reference sequence). The CDR3 is 14 residues long. The junction had 6 bases not matched to a gene; V was cut back by 4 bases and J by 4 bases. In nucleotides, the CDR3 is TGTGCCAGCAGTTGGGCTCAGGGGGGCACTGAAGCTTTCTTT. Protein: CASSWAQGGTEAFF.

This clonotype has at least ten counts. The genes are TRBV12-3 or TRBV12-4 and TRBJ1-2; perhaps TRBD1 as D (5 bases). The CDR3 is 13 residues long. Trimming stripped 5 bases from V and 4 bases from J, with 11 bases between. CDR3 sequence (DNA): TGTGCCAGCAGTGGCACGACAGTCTATGGCTACACCTTC. Its translation: CASSGTTVYGYTF.

In this sample, this clonotype turned up a few times. The chain couples TRBV18 to TRBJ2-1; D is possibly TRBD1 (6 bases). The CDR3 loop spans 13 amino acids. Germline loops: CDR1 KGHSH, CDR2 LQKENI. With 6 bases removed from V and 9 bases from J, the gap between germline ends came to 15 bases. Here the CDR3 reads CASSLNRVVEQFF. CDR3 nucleotides: TGTGCCAGCTCGCTGAACAGGGTAGTTGAGCAGTTCTTC.

The chain is built from TRBV10-3 and TRBJ2-3; no definite D call. Germline lookup yields CDR1 ENHRY and CDR2 SYGVKD. This CDR3 region has 12 residues. Trimming took 10 bases from V and 0 from J, leaving 8 bases between them. The CDR3 DNA reads TGTGCCACTTTAGGCAGCACAGATACGCAGTATTTT. As protein: CATLGSTDTQYF.

This clonotype has a count of ten or more. This chain connects TRBV28 to TRBJ2-6; 8 bases are a match to TRBD1. Germline trimming cut 7 bases from V and 1 base from J; bases unmatched to any gene: 18. CDR1 MDHEN and CDR2 SYDVKM come from the germline V gene. The CDR3 runs 20 residues. As DNA, the CDR3 is TGTGCCAGCAAAGGCGCTTTGGGGACAGGAGTATTATCTGGGGCCAACGTCCTGACTTTC. This translates into CASKGALGTGVLSGANVLTF.

This clonotype was seen repeatedly, ten times or more. V is TRBV5-1 and J is TRBJ2-7, with 8 bases lining up with TRBD1. CDR1 and CDR2 from the germline V gene are SGHRS and YFSETQ. This CDR3 has 15 residues. J was trimmed by 6 bases and V by 0 bases; bases with no gene match: 8. The CDR3 protein is CASSLAGTGGLEQYF. CDR3 DNA sequence: TGCGCCAGCAGCTTGGCCGGGACAGGTGGTCTCGAGCAGTACTTC.